A selection of T cell receptor beta chains follows, all from one sample in a study of blood T cell repertoires in COVID-19. Some clones are missing from TCRdb's copy, which holds only in-frame ones; the method was immunoSEQ multiplex PCR. The sample contains approximately 61,000 clones, around four fifths of which appear only once. Source material: peripheral blood. The receptors here all came from a man in his 70s with acute or convalescent COVID-19. CDR3s include the opening cysteine and the closing phenylalanine or tryptophan. Each record gives: V gene, J gene, clone size, D gene, CDR3 DNA, CDR3 protein. The D gene is left open where the match is weak. Not every row has a clone size; where given, it reads once, few, many or a size class.

TRBV19	TRBJ2-1	-	TRBD2	TGTGCCAGTACCCCGGGACTAGCGGGGGGGTTCTCCTACAATGAGCAGTTCTTC	CASTPGLAGGFSYNEQFF
TRBV19	TRBJ2-2	-	-	TGTGCCAGTACCTCCCCCTTGGGCTCGAGCACCGGGGAGCTGTTTTTT	CASTSPLGSSTGELFF
TRBV7-2	TRBJ2-1	-	-	TGTGCCAGCAGCTTAGATATCCGAACAGGGAGTAGCAATGAGCAGTTCTTC	CASSLDIRTGSSNEQFF
TRBV6-5	TRBJ2-1	-	-	TGTGCCAGCGGCGTGCGGGGTTACAATGAGCAGTTCTTC	CASGVRGYNEQFF
TRBV5-1	TRBJ2-5	-	TRBD2	TGCGCCAGCAGCCTTTTTCTAGCGGGGGCAAAAGAGACCCAGTACTTC	CASSLFLAGAKETQYF
TRBV5-1	TRBJ1-2	-	-	TGCGCCAGCAGCTTGGTCGGGACTAACTATGGCTACACCTTC	CASSLVGTNYGYTF
TRBV27	TRBJ2-2	-	-	TGTGCCACCTTAAACACCGGGGAGCTGTTTTTT	CATLNTGELFF
TRBV4-1	TRBJ2-3	-	TRBD1	TGCGCCAGCTGTCGGACAGGGGCAGGGACAGATACGCAGTATTTT	CASCRTGAGTDTQYF
TRBV9	TRBJ2-3	-	TRBD2	TGTGCCAGCAGCGATTCAACTAGCGGGGGCCGCACAGATACGCAGTATTTT	CASSDSTSGGRTDTQYF
TRBV2	TRBJ1-4	-	-	TGTGCCAGCAGCGCCACCGGACCGCGGAGCGGTGAAAAACTGTTTTTT	CASSATGPRSGEKLFF
TRBV4-1	TRBJ1-1	-	-	TGCGCCAGCAGCCAATACGACGGACAAGGCACTGAAGCTTTCTTT	CASSQYDGQGTEAFF
TRBV3-1/TRBV3-2	TRBJ1-1	-	-	TGTGCCAGCAGCCTCGGAAGGGGGACTGAAGCTTTCTTT	CASSLGRGTEAFF
TRBV6-6	TRBJ2-2	few	TRBD2	TGTGTAGCGGGAATCACCGGGGAGCTGTTTTTT	CVAGITGELFF
TRBV5-4	TRBJ1-5	once	TRBD1	TGTGCCAGCAGCTTCGCAGGACAGGGGGTCTCTCAGCCCCAGCATTTT	CASSFAGQGVSQPQHF
TRBV11-3	TRBJ1-3	-	TRBD1	TGTGCCAGCAGCTTTCTGACGACAGGGTTCAACGGAAACACCATATATTTT	CASSFLTTGFNGNTIYF
TRBV5-1	TRBJ2-1	once	TRBD2	TGCGCCAGCAGCTTCGGTCTAGCGGGGGGTGGTGAGCAGTTCTTC	CASSFGLAGGGEQFF
TRBV7-8	TRBJ1-2	-	TRBD1	TGTGCCAGCAGCTTAGTTTCTGGGACAGCTAACTATGGCTACACCTTC	CASSLVSGTANYGYTF
TRBV19	TRBJ2-5	-	TRBD2	TGTGCCAGTACCGGGACTAGGTATGAGACCCAGTACTTC	CASTGTRYETQYF
TRBV27	TRBJ2-6	-	TRBD1	TGTGCCAGCACCAGACAGGGGGTGGCTGGGGCCAACGTCCTGACTTTC	CASTRQGVAGANVLTF
TRBV2	TRBJ2-5	many	-	TGTGCCAGCGGATGGCGAGGGACCCAGTACTTC	CASGWRGTQYF
TRBV13	TRBJ2-1	-	-	TGTGCCAGCAGAGGAGGGCATGAGCAGTTCTTC	CASRGGHEQFF
TRBV12-5	TRBJ2-2	-	-	TGTGCTAGTGGTTCCCAGGTCGGGGATCACCCGACGAACACCGGGGAGCTGTTTTTT	CASGSQVGDHPTNTGELFF
TRBV6-2/TRBV6-3	TRBJ2-2	-	-	TGTGCCAGCAGTTACTCTGCAAGGAATAGCGAGGTCTCTAACACCGGGGAGCTGTTTTTT	CASSYSARNSEVSNTGELFF
TRBV7-9	TRBJ2-3	-	-	TGTGCCAGCAGCTTGCAGTCAGATACGCAGTATTTT	CASSLQSDTQYF
TRBV2	TRBJ2-1	-	TRBD1	TGTGCCAGCAGTAGACAGGGGGCTAAGGATGAGCAGTTCTTC	CASSRQGAKDEQFF
TRBV28	TRBJ1-5	-	-	TGTGCCAGCAGTTTATTTCAGGGGTCTAATCAGCCCCAGCATTTT	CASSLFQGSNQPQHF
TRBV5-1	TRBJ2-2	once	-	TGCGCCAGCAGCTTAGAGTGGACCGGGGAGCTGTTTTTT	CASSLEWTGELFF
TRBV5-1	TRBJ2-5	-	-	TGCGCCAGCAGCTTAGAAGGGGGTGCCACCGGAATAGACCAGTACTTC	CASSLEGGATGIDQYF
TRBV9	TRBJ1-2	-	-	TGTGCCAGCAGCGGGGGACTGGCCAACTATGGCTACACCTTC	CASSGGLANYGYTF
TRBV11-2	TRBJ1-2	-	-	TGTGCCAGCAGCCTACAGGGAGCTGGCTACACCTTC	CASSLQGAGYTF
TRBV5-8	TRBJ1-4	-	-	TGTGCCAGCAGCGCTTTATCCGGGAGCGAAAAACTGTTTTTT	CASSALSGSEKLFF
TRBV2	TRBJ1-3	-	-	TGTGCCAGCAGTGTAGCTCGACACTCTGGAAACACCATATATTTT	CASSVARHSGNTIYF
TRBV28	TRBJ1-5	-	TRBD1	TGTGCCAGCAGGGACACAGGGGGCAATCAGCCCCAGCATTTT	CASRDTGGNQPQHF
TRBV10-3	TRBJ1-2	few	-	TGTGCCATCAGTGAGGACGCGGATGGCTACACCTTC	CAISEDADGYTF
TRBV10-1	TRBJ2-1	-	-	TGCGCCAGCAGTGATAATGGTGAAGCTTACAATGAGCAGTTCTTC	CASSDNGEAYNEQFF
TRBV9	TRBJ2-5	-	TRBD2	TGTGCCAGCAGCGTGGCGGGGACTATCCAAGAGACCCAGTACTTC	CASSVAGTIQETQYF
TRBV5-1	TRBJ1-5	-	TRBD1	TGCGCCAGCAGCTTTCCGGGACAGTGGCACAGGGATCAGCCCCAGCATTTT	CASSFPGQWHRDQPQHF
TRBV11-2	TRBJ1-5	-	-	TGTGCCAGCAGTCTCGATGCCGGGGGGGCGAATCAGCCCCAGCATTTT	CASSLDAGGANQPQHF
TRBV11-2	TRBJ1-1	-	-	TGTGCCAGCAGCTTAGGAGTCGGCACTGAAGCTTTCTTT	CASSLGVGTEAFF
TRBV27	TRBJ2-1	-	TRBD2	TGTGCCAGCAGTTTCTCTCTTGGTCGCGGGGGCTCCTACAATGAGCAGTTCTTC	CASSFSLGRGGSYNEQFF
TRBV7-2	TRBJ2-5	-	-	TGTGCCAGCAGCTTAGTTAGCGGACAAGAGACCCAGTACTTC	CASSLVSGQETQYF
TRBV5-1	TRBJ2-3	-	-	TGCGCCAGCAGCTTCGGCCACAGGCCGAGCACAGATACGCAGTATTTT	CASSFGHRPSTDTQYF
TRBV27	TRBJ2-6	-	-	TGTGCCAGCAGCCAAGACCACGCGGTAAACTCTGGGGCCAACGTCCTGACTTTC	CASSQDHAVNSGANVLTF
TRBV9	TRBJ2-5	-	TRBD2	TGTGCCAGCAGCGTAGACGGACTAGCGGGTCAAGAGACCCAGTACTTC	CASSVDGLAGQETQYF
TRBV5-1	TRBJ2-3	-	TRBD2	TGCGCCAGCAGCTTTAACGGGGGGGAAGATACGCAGTATTTT	CASSFNGGEDTQYF